A selection of T cell receptor beta chains follows, all from one sample in a study of blood T cell repertoires in COVID-19. Libraries were prepared by immunoSEQ multiplex PCR; TCRdb keeps only in-frame clonotypes and omits some of them. Of approximately 290,000 clones listed, roughly 91% are singletons. The specimen sequenced was peripheral blood. These TCRs come from a woman in her twenties or thirties with COVID-19, enrolled during active disease. CDR3s include the opening cysteine and the closing phenylalanine or tryptophan. Fields, in order: J gene, D gene, V gene, clone size, CDR3 DNA, CDR3 protein. A D gene is named only where the DNA matches it firmly. Where a row states a size, it is once, few, many or the class of an expanded clone; other rows omit it.

TRBJ2-7 TRBD1 TRBV18 . TGTGCCAGCTCACCAGGGACAGGGGGCCCCTACGAGCAGTACTTC CASSPGTGGPYEQYF
TRBJ2-1 . TRBV10-3 . TGTGCCATCAGTACTACTAGCCTCCAGTGGAATGAGCAGTTCTTC CAISTTSLQWNEQFF
TRBJ2-3 TRBD2 TRBV6-5 . TGTGCCAGCAGTTACCCGCGGGGGGCCGCGGCAGATACGCAGTATTTT CASSYPRGAAADTQYF
TRBJ2-4 . TRBV5-1 . TGCGCCAGCAGCTTGGATCTAGCCAAAAACATTCAGTACTTC CASSLDLAKNIQYF
TRBJ1-2 . TRBV29-1 . TGCAGCAGTGTGGGGGCTAAGGACTATGGCTACACCTTC CSSVGAKDYGYTF
TRBJ2-3 TRBD1 TRBV19 . TGTGCCAGTAGCCGGGACAGGGGGACAGATACGCAGTATTTT CASSRDRGTDTQYF
TRBJ1-4 . TRBV14 . TGTGCCAGCAGCCAATTGTGGCCAGGGGATGAAAAACTGTTTTTT CASSQLWPGDEKLFF
TRBJ2-7 TRBD1 TRBV5-4 . TGTGCCAGCAGCTCCACCATCCGGGACAGAGGTTACGAGCAGTACTTC CASSSTIRDRGYEQYF
TRBJ1-6 TRBD1 TRBV30 . TGTGCCTGGAGTGCGACAGGGGCTACTAGCTCCTATAATTCACCCCTCCACTTT CAWSATGATSSYNSPLHF
TRBJ2-7 . TRBV27 . TGTGCCAGCGGTCCGGGACTGTCAATCTACGAGCAGTACTTC CASGPGLSIYEQYF
TRBJ1-2 . TRBV6-1 . TGTGCCAGCAGTGAAGCGGTGGGGTACAGACTACTTTATGGCTACACCTTC CASSEAVGYRLLYGYTF
TRBJ1-2 . TRBV2 . TGTGCCAGCATGATCTGGGAGGGGAATGGCTACACCTTC CASMIWEGNGYTF
TRBJ2-7 . TRBV19 . TGTGCCAGTAGTATAGTTGGCAACCCGAACGAGCAGTACTTC CASSIVGNPNEQYF
TRBJ1-1 TRBD1 TRBV12-3/TRBV12-4 many TGTGCCAGCAGCCCGACAGGGCTGAGGGCTTTCTTT CASSPTGLRAFF
TRBJ1-6 . TRBV2 . TGTGCCAGCAGTGAATTTGCGGGGTCACCCCTCCACTTT CASSEFAGSPLHF
TRBJ1-2 TRBD1 TRBV5-1 . TGCGCCAGCAGCTTGGCCCGCAGGGGGCTTGGCTACACCTTC CASSLARRGLGYTF
TRBJ2-6 . TRBV2 . TGTGCCAGCAGTGAAGTAGGGGGAACTGGGGCCAACGTCCTGACTTTC CASSEVGGTGANVLTF
TRBJ1-1 . TRBV4-1 . TGCGCCAGCAGCCAAGATGCGGGGGGGAACACTGAAGCTTTCTTT CASSQDAGGNTEAFF
TRBJ2-2 . TRBV7-2 . TGTGCCAGCAGCTTAGCTACGAACACCGGGGAGCTGTTTTTT CASSLATNTGELFF
TRBJ1-1 . TRBV27 . TGTGCCAGCAGTTTGACAGCAATGAACACTGAAGCTTTCTTT CASSLTAMNTEAFF
TRBJ1-6 . TRBV18 . TGTGCCAGCTCACCTTCGGAGGCCAGCTCCTATAATTCACCCCTCCACTTT CASSPSEASSYNSPLHF
TRBJ1-2 TRBD1 TRBV19 once TGTGCCAGTAGCACAGGGGGCGATGGCTACACCTTC CASSTGGDGYTF
TRBJ2-3 . TRBV2 . TGTGCCAGCAGTGATGGAGCAAACCGGGGCACAGATACGCAGTATTTT CASSDGANRGTDTQYF
TRBJ2-7 . TRBV30 once TGTGCCTGGAGTATTTTTAATGGGGGGAGTTACGAGCAGTACTTC CAWSIFNGGSYEQYF
TRBJ2-7 . TRBV5-6 . TGTGCCAGCAGCTCCGGGTCAGCACGCTACGAGCAGTACTTC CASSSGSARYEQYF
TRBJ2-7 . TRBV6-5 . TGTGCCAGCAGTTGGGGAGAGACCTACGAGCAGTACTTC CASSWGETYEQYF
TRBJ2-5 . TRBV5-6 . TGTGCCAGCAGCTTACGCGGGAAAGAGACCCAGTACTTC CASSLRGKETQYF
TRBJ2-2 . TRBV9 . TGTGCCAGCAGCGTAGACATCGAACGCGGGGAGCTGTTTTTT CASSVDIERGELFF
TRBJ1-2 TRBD1 TRBV6-5 . TGTGCCAGCAGTTCCCGGGACAGGGTCTATGGCTACACCTTC CASSSRDRVYGYTF
TRBJ1-1 . TRBV5-1 . TGCGCCAGCACCCCTACCAGGGGCAAGAACACTGAAGCTTTCTTT CASTPTRGKNTEAFF
TRBJ2-1 . TRBV28 few TGTGCCAGCAGCCCCCTACCGAATGAGCAGTTCTTC CASSPLPNEQFF
TRBJ1-6 . TRBV18 . TGTGCCAGCTCACCACGACAGGATGATTCACCCCTCCACTTT CASSPRQDDSPLHF
TRBJ1-3 . TRBV7-2 . TGTGCCAGCAGCGTCCAACTGATCTCTGGAAACACCATATATTTT CASSVQLISGNTIYF
TRBJ1-2 . TRBV6-5 . TGTGCCAGCAGATCTGACAGCCTCAACTATGGCTACACCTTC CASRSDSLNYGYTF
TRBJ2-7 TRBD1 TRBV15 . TGTGCCACCAGCATAGGGACAGGGATGTCCTACGAGCAGTACTTC CATSIGTGMSYEQYF
TRBJ1-4 . TRBV7-9 . TGTGCCAGCAGCTCGCCTCCGGGACAATTTAATGAAAAACTGTTTTTT CASSSPPGQFNEKLFF
TRBJ2-2 TRBD1 TRBV28 . TGTGCCAGCAGTTCCTCCGGGACAGGGGACACCGGGGAGCTGTTTTTT CASSSSGTGDTGELFF
TRBJ2-1 TRBD1 TRBV24-1 . TGTGCCACCAGACGAGGGGGCGTCAACAATGAGCAGTTCTTC CATRRGGVNNEQFF
TRBJ1-5 . TRBV6-5 . TGTGCCAGCGCAGCAGGGCGAAGCAATCAGCCCCAGCATTTT CASAAGRSNQPQHF
TRBJ1-1 . TRBV12-5 . TGTGCTAGTGGTTTTTACCTACTGAACACTGAAGCTTTCTTT CASGFYLLNTEAFF
TRBJ2-3 TRBD2 TRBV9 . TGTGCCAGCACAGTGGGGGAGGGTACGCAGTATTTT CASTVGEGTQYF
TRBJ2-2 . TRBV5-5 . TGTGCCAGCAGCTCCAGCGAGGCACCGGGGACCGGGGAGCTGTTTTTT CASSSSEAPGTGELFF
TRBJ2-3 TRBD2 TRBV5-1 . TGCGCCAGCAGCTTACTAGCGGGCACGCCTAGCACAGATACGCAGTATTTT CASSLLAGTPSTDTQYF
TRBJ1-2 . TRBV29-1 . TGCAGCGTTGCCCCCCGACAAGCCACCGTTGGGGGCTACACCTTC CSVAPRQATVGGYTF
TRBJ2-2 TRBD2 TRBV10-1 . TGCGCCAGCAGTGAGATAGCGGGGGCCAACACCGGGGAGCTGTTTTTT CASSEIAGANTGELFF
TRBJ1-4 TRBD1 TRBV11-2 . TGTGCCAGCGTAGGACAGGGGGTTGAAAAACTGTTTTTT CASVGQGVEKLFF
TRBJ1-1 TRBD1 TRBV3-1/TRBV3-2 . TGTGCCAGCAGCCAATACAGGGGGAACACTGAAGCTTTCTTT CASSQYRGNTEAFF
TRBJ2-7 . TRBV14 . TGTGCCAGCAGCGGGTTAGCGGCAATCTACGAGCAGTACTTC CASSGLAAIYEQYF
TRBJ2-1 . TRBV13 . TGTGCCAGCAGCAACAAGGGGGGGCGGGAGTTCTTC CASSNKGGREFF
TRBJ1-2 . TRBV6-5 . TGTGCCAGCAGGCCGCCGTCCCGGGACTATGGCTACACCTTC CASRPPSRDYGYTF